These 28 T cell receptor beta chains came from one sample sequenced in a study of cytomegalovirus exposure and HLA in healthy donors. PCR primers comprised 60 Vbeta and 13 Jbeta primers. Clones were read by immunoSEQ multiplex PCR, and TCRdb kept only the in-frame ones, dropping some. Of tens of thousands of clones listed, roughly two thirds are singletons. The sequenced sample was PBMCs. These TCRs come from a man in his sixties in good health and CMV-seropositive.

The V gene is TRBV5-1, the J gene TRBJ2-5; TRBD1 agrees at 7 bases. TRBJ2-7 matches the DNA end more closely, so the J call is doubtful. The CDR3 sequence is 15 residues long. Germline values: CDR1 SGHRS, CDR2 YFSETQ. In DNA, the CDR3 is TGCGCCAGCAGCTTGGCCCCGGACAGGCGCTACGAGCAGTACTTC. Translated: CASSLAPDRRYEQYF.

V gene TRBV27 combines with J gene TRBJ2-5, with D uncertain. CDR3 length equals 14 residues. Germline loops: CDR1 MNHEY, CDR2 SMNVEV (reference sequence). V lost 0 bases to trimming and J lost 2 bases, with 7 bases between them. This CDR3 is CASSLSTGQETQYF. In DNA, the CDR3 is TGTGCCAGCAGTTTATCGACGGGTCAAGAGACCCAGTACTTC.

A few counts support this clone. This chain uses TRBV28 with TRBJ2-5; no clear D. This CDR3 is 15 amino acids long. The germline V and J ends were trimmed by 4 bases and 1 base, with 13 bases remaining between them. CDR1 and CDR2 from the germline V gene are MDHEN and SYDVKM. The CDR3 DNA follows: TGTGCCAGCAGTTCCCTGGCAGGAACCCAAGAGACCCAGTACTTC. Protein product: CASSSLAGTQETQYF.

The chain recombines TRBV29-1 with TRBJ2-7, with D possibly being TRBD1 (5 bases). CDR1 and CDR2 (germline): SQVTM, ANQGSEA. V lost 0 bases and J lost 5, with 11 bases in between. The length of the CDR3 is 13 residues. CDR3 coding DNA: TGCAGCGTTGAAGAAACAGGTTCCAACGAGCAGTACTTC. It encodes CSVEETGSNEQYF.

A few counts support this clone. The V and J genes are TRBV12-2 and TRBJ1-5; TRBD1 was called by the table and not checked on the DNA. TRBV12-2 is tagged as a pseudogene. There are 16 residues in the CDR3. The CDR3 DNA reads as TGTGCAAGTCGCTTAACCGCCCAGGGTAACGATCAGCCCCAGCATTTT. Translating it yields CASRLTAQGNDQPQHF.

As DNA, the CDR3 is TGTGCCAGTAGTACGACTAGCGGGTTCCGCAATGAGCAGTTCTTC. This translates into CASSTTSGFRNEQFF. The chain carries TRBV19 and TRBJ2-1, with 10 bases that match TRBD2. In germline, CDR1 is LNHDA, CDR2 SQIVND (reference sequence). This CDR3 has 15 amino acids. Losses at the gene ends were 4 bases for V and 6 bases for J; bases not matched to a gene: 6.

The chain combines TRBV28 with TRBJ2-7, with TRBD2 matching 9 bases. V was clipped by 5 bases and J by 0 bases; unmatched bases: 8. Germline V gene lookup returns CDR1 MDHEN and CDR2 SYDVKM. This CDR3 spans 16 amino acids. CDR3: CASSQFSGRGSYEQYF. The CDR3 nucleotides read TGTGCCAGCAGTCAGTTTAGCGGGAGAGGCTCCTACGAGCAGTACTTC.

Only a few counts were recorded for this clone. CDR3 amino acids: CAISVGTSGAYEQYF. The DNA for the CDR3 is TGTGCCATCAGTGTTGGGACTAGCGGAGCCTACGAGCAGTACTTC. The chain recombines TRBV10-3 with TRBJ2-7, with TRBD2 matching over 11 bases. This CDR3 spans 15 amino acids. After removal of 4 bases from V and 2 bases from J, the junction contained 4 bases not matched to a gene. CDR1 and CDR2 (germline): ENHRY, SYGVKD.

The chain couples TRBV6-5 to TRBJ2-1, with 9 positions matching TRBD2. Germline CDR1 and CDR2: MNHEY and SVGAGI. V shed 6 bases, J shed 5 bases, and the junction held 5 bases outside the gene matches. The CDR3 runs 14 residues. This chain's CDR3 is CASRLSGRNNEQFF. Written as DNA, the CDR3 is TGTGCCAGCAGATTAAGCGGGAGGAACAATGAGCAGTTCTTC.

The chain uses TRBV28 and TRBJ1-5, with D unclear. In germline, CDR1 is MDHEN, CDR2 SYDVKM. The CDR3 consists of 11 residues. V was shortened by 2 bases and J by 8 bases, with 4 bases between the two germline ends. CDR3 residues: CASSLEEPQHF. CDR3 DNA sequence: TGTGCCAGCAGTTTAGAGGAGCCCCAGCATTTT.

This clone came up once. This chain connects TRBV19 to TRBJ2-7, with TRBD1 as a possible D gene (6 bases). Germline V gene sequence: CDR1 LNHDA, CDR2 SQIVND (reference sequence). V was trimmed by 5 bases and J by 9 bases, leaving 14 bases between them. This CDR3 has 12 amino acids. The CDR3 here is CASSSRDTRQYF. In nucleotides, the CDR3 is TGTGCCAGTAGTTCCCGGGACACCCGGCAGTACTTC.

This clone was observed a handful of times. V usage is TRBV28 and J usage is TRBJ2-1, with 10 bases aligning to TRBD2. The trim removed 4 bases at V and 9 bases at J, leaving 9 bases unmatched. The CDR3 contains 15 residues. Germline CDR1 and CDR2: MDHEN and SYDVKM. CDR3 residues: CASSYEREGLLEQFF. As DNA, the CDR3 is TGTGCCAGCAGTTACGAGCGGGAGGGCCTTCTTGAGCAGTTCTTC. The whole variable domain, remainder taken from reference TRBV28 and TRBJ2-1, is DVKVTQSSRYLVKRTGEKVFLECVQDMDHENMFWYRQDPGLGLRLIYFSYDVKMKEKGDIPEGYSVSREKKERFSLILESASTNQTSMYLCASSYEREGLLEQFFGPGTRLTVL.

This clone was seen a single time. The CDR3 DNA reads TGTGCCAGTAGTAAGACAGGGGGCCCGACTGAAGCTTTCTTT. Translation: CASSKTGGPTEAFF. The V and J genes are TRBV19 and TRBJ1-1; 10 bases line up with TRBD1. With 4 bases clipped from V and 5 bases from J, the junction kept 4 bases outside the gene matches. Germline loops: CDR1 LNHDA, CDR2 SQIVND (reference sequence). CDR3 size: 14 residues.

The chain has TRBV10-3 and TRBJ1-1; 7 bases align to TRBD1. In germline, CDR1 is ENHRY, CDR2 SYGVKD. The ends lost 5 bases at V and 6 bases at J; junction bases unmatched: 3. CDR3 length equals 12 residues. Here the CDR3 DNA reads TGTGCCATCAGTATTACAGGGGCTGAAGCTTTCTTT. Residues: CAISITGAEAFF.

This clone was seen a single time. This chain connects TRBV6-1 to TRBJ2-1, with 11 bases fitting TRBD2. The V segment lost 4 bases and the J segment 5 bases; nucleotides outside the gene matches: 4. The germline V gene encodes CDR1 MNHNS and CDR2 SASEGT. The CDR3 has 15 residues. CDR3 DNA sequence: TGTGCCAGCAGTGCCGGGACTAGCGGACACAATGAGCAGTTCTTC. Encoded protein: CASSAGTSGHNEQFF.

The chain employs TRBV7-3 and TRBJ2-5, with unresolved D. Germline assignment: CDR1 SGHTA and CDR2 FQGTGA. Trimming removed 5 bases from V and 1 base from J, with 8 bases in between. The CDR3 totals 13 residues. The CDR3: CASSPMAQETQYF. The CDR3 DNA sequence: TGTGCCAGCAGCCCCATGGCCCAAGAGACCCAGTACTTC.

The chain recombines TRBV5-4 with TRBJ2-7, with 8 bases lining up with TRBD1. J gave up 5 bases and V 4 bases, and 11 bases lay outside the gene matches. From germline, CDR1 is SGHNT and CDR2 YYREEE (reference sequence). This CDR3 is 15 amino acids long. The CDR3 here is CASSLRQGIINEQYF. The CDR3 coding sequence is TGTGCCAGCAGCCTCCGACAGGGGATTATCAACGAGCAGTACTTC.

The V gene is TRBV15, the J gene TRBJ2-2; D not certain. V shed 3 bases and J shed 9 bases, with 5 bases lying between them. Germline loops: CDR1 LNHNV, CDR2 YYDKDF (reference sequence). The CDR3 is made up of 11 amino acids. As DNA, the CDR3 is TGTGCCACCAGCAGTCCCTGGGAGCTGTTTTTT. As protein: CATSSPWELFF. Drawing the rest from reference TRBV15 and TRBJ2-2, the complete variable domain is DAMVIQNPRYQVTQFGKPVTLSCSQTLNHNVMYWYQQKSSQAPKLLFHYYDKDFNNEADTPDNFQSRRPNTSFCFLDIRSPGLGDTAMYLCATSSPWELFFGEGSRLTVL.

The J gene is TRBJ2-5, the V gene TRBV4-1; no clear D. The CDR3 consists of 16 residues. Germline V lookup: CDR1 MGHRA, CDR2 YSYEKL. The V and J ends lost 8 bases and 5 bases respectively, with 24 bases between them. CDR3 loop: CASQFQSDRKAETQYF. In DNA, the CDR3 is TGCGCCAGCCAGTTTCAATCCGACCGGAAAGCGGAGACCCAGTACTTC.

The V gene is TRBV7-9, the J gene TRBJ2-7; D is possibly TRBD1 (5 bases). V was shortened by 2 bases and J by 1 base, with 12 bases between the two germline ends. The CDR3 loop spans 15 amino acids. Germline assignment: CDR1 SEHNR and CDR2 FQNEAQ (reference sequence). The CDR3 is CASSLTTDHSYEQYF. CDR3 nucleotides: TGTGCCAGCAGCTTAACGACAGACCATTCCTACGAGCAGTACTTC.

The rearrangement links TRBV2 to TRBJ2-7; tentative D call: TRBD2 (6 bases). Per germline, CDR1 SNHLY and CDR2 FYNNEI. The CDR3 runs 15 residues. The V end lost 2 bases, the J end lost 3 bases, and 14 bases lay between the germline ends. The CDR3 region has the DNA TGTGCCAGCAGTGAATCCTTAGCGGCTCGCTACGAGCAGTACTTC. Protein sequence: CASSESLAARYEQYF.

This clone turned up a few times. The V and J genes are TRBV19 and TRBJ2-3; D is perhaps TRBD1 (6 bases). V was trimmed by 6 bases and J by 5 bases, leaving 12 bases between them. Per the germline V gene, CDR1 is LNHDA and CDR2 is SQIVND (reference sequence). This CDR3 is 13 amino acids long. As DNA, the CDR3 is TGTGCCAGTAGCAAAGGACAGTTAGATACGCAGTATTTT. The encoded protein is CASSKGQLDTQYF.

The chain carries TRBV13 and TRBJ2-1; tentative D call: TRBD2 (5 bases). This CDR3 spans 13 amino acids. Trimming stripped 4 bases from V and 10 bases from J, with 14 bases between. From germline, CDR1 is PRHDT and CDR2 FYEKMQ (reference sequence). The CDR3 DNA is TGTGCCAGCAGCTCAGCAAGGACTCGAGAGCAGTTCTTC. It yields the protein CASSSARTREQFF.

The gene calls are TRBV2 and TRBJ2-5; weak D call: TRBD1 (6 bases). The CDR3 consists of 13 residues. Trimming removed 2 bases at V and 4 bases at J, with 8 bases between. Germline CDR1 reads SNHLY; CDR2 reads FYNNEI. The CDR3 protein is CASSETGRETQYF. CDR3 sequence (DNA): TGTGCCAGCAGTGAAACAGGGAGAGAGACCCAGTACTTC.

CDR3 sequence reads: CASSQYQAPLEQYF. The DNA for the CDR3 is TGTGCCAGCAGCCAATACCAGGCCCCTCTCGAGCAGTACTTC. V gene TRBV7-3 combines with J gene TRBJ2-7; the D is unclear. Trimming shortened V by 5 bases and J by 6 bases, and 17 bases separated the two germline ends. CDR3 length equals 14 residues. CDR1 SGHTA and CDR2 FQGTGA come from the germline V gene.

In its sample, this clone was seen once. This chain joins TRBV2 and TRBJ2-2; possibly TRBD1 for D (5 bases). Germline V gives CDR1 SNHLY, CDR2 FYNNEI. The ends were cut back, 4 bases at V and 7 bases at J, with 7 bases in the middle. The CDR3 totals 12 residues. The CDR3 sequence: CASSAQGGELFF. The CDR3, as DNA: TGTGCCAGCAGTGCCCAGGGCGGGGAGCTGTTTTTT.

The gene calls are TRBV10-3 and TRBJ2-7, with 8 positions matching TRBD1. With 2 bases clipped from V and 0 bases from J, the junction kept 6 bases outside the gene matches. This CDR3 comprises 16 residues. CDR1 ENHRY and CDR2 SYGVKD come from the germline V gene. CDR3 in amino acids: CAISEQGQADSYEQYF. CDR3 in DNA: TGTGCCATCAGTGAGCAGGGACAGGCCGACTCCTACGAGCAGTACTTC.

This chain uses TRBV29-1 with TRBJ1-1, with 10 bases identical to TRBD1. The CDR3 extends over 15 amino acids. From germline, CDR1 is SQVTM and CDR2 ANQGSEA. The V gene end was trimmed by 8 bases and the J gene end by 4 bases; junction bases not matched to a gene: 13. The CDR3 loop reads CSSSGTGAQGTEAFF. In DNA form, the CDR3 reads TGCAGCTCCTCCGGGACAGGGGCTCAGGGCACTGAAGCTTTCTTT.